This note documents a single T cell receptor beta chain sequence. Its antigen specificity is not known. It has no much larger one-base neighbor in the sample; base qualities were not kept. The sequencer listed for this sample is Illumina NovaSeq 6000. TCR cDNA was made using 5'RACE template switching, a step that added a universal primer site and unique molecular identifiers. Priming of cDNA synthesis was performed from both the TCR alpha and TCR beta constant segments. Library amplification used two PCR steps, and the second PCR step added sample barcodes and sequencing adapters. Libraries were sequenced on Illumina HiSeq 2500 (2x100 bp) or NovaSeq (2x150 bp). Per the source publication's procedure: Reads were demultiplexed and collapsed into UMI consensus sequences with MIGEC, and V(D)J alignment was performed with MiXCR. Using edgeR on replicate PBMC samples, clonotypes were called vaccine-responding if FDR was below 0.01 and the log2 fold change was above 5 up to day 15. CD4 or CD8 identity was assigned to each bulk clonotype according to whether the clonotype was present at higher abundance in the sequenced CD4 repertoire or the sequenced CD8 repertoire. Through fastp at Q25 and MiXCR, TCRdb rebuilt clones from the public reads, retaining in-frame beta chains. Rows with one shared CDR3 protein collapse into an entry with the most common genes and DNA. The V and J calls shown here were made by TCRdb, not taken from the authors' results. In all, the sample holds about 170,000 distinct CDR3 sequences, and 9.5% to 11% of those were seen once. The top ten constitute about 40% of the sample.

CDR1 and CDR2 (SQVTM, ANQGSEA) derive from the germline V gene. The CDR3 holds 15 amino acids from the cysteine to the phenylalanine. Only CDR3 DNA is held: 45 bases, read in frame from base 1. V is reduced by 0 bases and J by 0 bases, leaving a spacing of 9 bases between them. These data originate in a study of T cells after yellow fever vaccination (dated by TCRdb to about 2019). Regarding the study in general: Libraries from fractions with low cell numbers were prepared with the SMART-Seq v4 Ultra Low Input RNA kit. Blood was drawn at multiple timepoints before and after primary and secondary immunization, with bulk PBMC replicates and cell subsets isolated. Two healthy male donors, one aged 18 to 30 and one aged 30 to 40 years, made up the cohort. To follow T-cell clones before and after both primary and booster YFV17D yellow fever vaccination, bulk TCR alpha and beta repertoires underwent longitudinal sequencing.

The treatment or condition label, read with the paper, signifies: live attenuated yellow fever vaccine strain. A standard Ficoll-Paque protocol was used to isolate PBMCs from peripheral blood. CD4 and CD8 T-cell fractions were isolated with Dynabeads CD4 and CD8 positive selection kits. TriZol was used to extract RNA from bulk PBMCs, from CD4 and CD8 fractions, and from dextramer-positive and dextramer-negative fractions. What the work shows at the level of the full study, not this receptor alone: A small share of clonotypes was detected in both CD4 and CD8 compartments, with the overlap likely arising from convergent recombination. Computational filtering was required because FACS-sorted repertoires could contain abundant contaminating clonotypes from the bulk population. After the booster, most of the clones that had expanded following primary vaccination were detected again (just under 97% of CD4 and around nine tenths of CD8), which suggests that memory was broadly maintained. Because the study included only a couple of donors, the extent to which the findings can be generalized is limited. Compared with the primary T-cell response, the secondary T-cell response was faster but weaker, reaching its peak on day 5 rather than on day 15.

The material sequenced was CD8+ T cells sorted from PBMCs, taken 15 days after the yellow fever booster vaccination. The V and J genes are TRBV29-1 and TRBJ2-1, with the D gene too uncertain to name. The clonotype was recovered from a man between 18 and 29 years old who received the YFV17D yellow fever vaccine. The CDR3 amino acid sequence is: CSVEEMGSSYNEQFF. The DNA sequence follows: TGCAGCGTTGAAGAGATGGGAAGCTCCTACAATGAGCAGTTCTTC.